This T cell receptor (beta chain) came from a study of T cell responses to AZD1222 COVID-19 vaccine. Study-wide results and limits: Repertoire sampling happened only post peak T cell response.

About this clone: As yet, its antigen is unknown.

TCRdb keeps only in-frame clones here, not all; method: immunoSEQ multiplex PCR. The sample shows some 150,000 clones, 75% to 95% of them seen only once. Trimming removed 4 bases from V and 5 bases from J; junction bases left unmatched: 5. Per germline, CDR1 SGHRS and CDR2 YFSETQ. CDR3 length: 16 amino acids. This chain joins TRBV5-1 and TRBJ2-1; 14 bases fit TRBD2. Sequencing was performed on peripheral blood, taken on day 0 of AZD1222 vaccination. This TCR was sampled from an adult in good health. The CDR3 region is CASSPKGLAGDNEQFF. In DNA form, the CDR3 reads TGCGCCAGCAGCCCAAAGGGACTAGCGGGAGACAATGAGCAGTTCTTC.